These 27 T cell receptor beta chains were all obtained from the same sample, sequenced in a study of cytomegalovirus exposure and HLA in healthy donors. PCR employed 60 Vbeta and 13 Jbeta primers. Produced via immunoSEQ multiplex PCR; TCRdb's table is partial and in-frame only. The data contain 150,000 to 200,000 clones, roughly 85% of them seen just once; the ten biggest clones take up 1%. Sequenced: PBMCs. Receptor source: a boy aged 2-9 years in good health and CMV-seronegative.

The chain uses TRBV7-2 and TRBJ1-1, with D hard to call. The CDR3 totals 15 residues. The germline V gene encodes CDR1 SGHTA and CDR2 FQGNSA. V lost 5 bases and J 5 bases, leaving 18 bases between the germline ends. CDR3 coding DNA: TGTGCCAGCAGCCCTCGTGCGGGAGCAAATACTGAAGCTTTCTTT. Translating it yields CASSPRAGANTEAFF.

The rearrangement uses TRBV2 and TRBJ2-5; TRBD2 matches 11 bases. Per the germline V gene, CDR1 is SNHLY and CDR2 is FYNNEI. The CDR3 covers 14 residues. Trimming took 10 bases from V and 4 from J; bases not matched to a gene: 8. The CDR3 region is CATRGLAERETQYF. The CDR3 coding sequence is TGTGCCACCAGGGGACTAGCGGAAAGAGAGACCCAGTACTTC.

This CDR3 reads CATSRWELGSSYNEQFF. The DNA of the CDR3 is TGTGCCACCAGCAGGTGGGAGCTGGGTAGTTCCTACAATGAGCAGTTCTTC. This chain connects TRBV15 to TRBJ2-1; D is possibly TRBD2 (5 bases). Per the germline V gene, CDR1 is LNHNV and CDR2 is YYDKDF (reference sequence). Deletions cut 3 bases from V and 1 base from J, with 16 bases between. The CDR3 sequence is 17 residues long.

The rearrangement joins TRBV5-6 to TRBJ2-7; maybe TRBD1 (5 bases). Per the germline V gene, CDR1 is SGHDT and CDR2 is YYEEEE. V was shortened by 3 bases and J by 1 base, with 11 bases between the two germline ends. There are 14 residues in the CDR3. CDR3 nucleotides: TGTGCCAGCAGCTCTTCAGGGTCTTCCTACGAGCAGTACTTC. Translated, it gives CASSSSGSSYEQYF.

This clone was observed a few times. V is TRBV11-1 and J is TRBJ2-3, with TRBD2 matching over 11 bases. Trimming took 5 bases from V and 8 from J; bases not matched to a gene: 12. In germline, CDR1 is SGHAT, CDR2 FQDESV (reference sequence). This CDR3 region has 16 residues. CDR3 in DNA: TGTGCCAGCAGCCCCTCGATAGCGGGGGGGCTTTGTACGCAGTATTTT. Translation: CASSPSIAGGLCTQYF.

The chain employs TRBV6-5 and TRBJ1-4, with D tentatively TRBD1 (6 bases). This CDR3 has 15 residues. Germline values: CDR1 MNHEY, CDR2 SVGAGI. Deletions cut 0 bases from V and 3 bases from J, with 8 bases between. CDR3 loop: CASSYSGTSNEKLFF. CDR3 DNA sequence: TGTGCCAGCAGTTACTCAGGGACATCTAATGAAAAACTGTTTTTT.

This chain's CDR3 is CASSVGGLAVVYEQYV. The CDR3 DNA follows: TGTGCCAGCAGCGTGGGGGGACTAGCGGTGGTCTACGAGCAGTACGTC. This chain links TRBV5-4 with TRBJ2-7, with 11 bases that match TRBD2. The germline V gene encodes CDR1 SGHNT and CDR2 YYREEE (reference sequence). The J segment lost 3 bases and the V segment lost 4 bases, leaving 9 bases of the junction unmatched. CDR3 size: 16 residues.

The V gene is TRBV5-1, the J gene TRBJ2-3; the D is unclear. V lost 4 bases to trimming and J lost 6 bases, with 9 bases between them. CDR3 length equals 12 residues. The germline V gene encodes CDR1 SGHRS and CDR2 YFSETQ. CDR3 DNA sequence: TGCGCCAGCAGCCCCCACTGGGATACGCAGTATTTT. Amino acids: CASSPHWDTQYF.

V usage is TRBV28 and J usage is TRBJ1-4; tentatively, D is TRBD1 (6 bases). CDR1 and CDR2 from the germline V gene are MDHEN and SYDVKM. The ends were cut back, 6 bases at V and 3 bases at J, with 11 bases in the middle. This CDR3 spans 14 amino acids. The CDR3 nucleotides are TGTGCCAGCAGCCACGACAGGCCTAATGAAAAACTGTTTTTT. This gives the protein CASSHDRPNEKLFF.

J is TRBJ2-5 and V is TRBV30, with 11 bases lining up with TRBD1. The CDR3 is made up of 15 amino acids. The germline gives CDR1 GTSNPN, CDR2 SVGIG (reference sequence). V shed 5 bases and J 5 bases; nucleotides not matched to a gene: 10. The CDR3 bases are TGTGCCTGGGACGAGGGACAGGGGGGTTACGAGACCCAGTACTTC. This codes for CAWDEGQGGYETQYF.

There are a few counts of this clone. V usage is TRBV4-1 and J usage is TRBJ1-3, with a possible D match to TRBD1 (6 bases). The germline gives CDR1 MGHRA, CDR2 YSYEKL. The V end lost 0 bases, the J end lost 2 bases, and 17 bases lay between the germline ends. This CDR3 spans 18 amino acids. The CDR3 DNA follows: TGCGCCAGCAGCCAAGAAACGGTCGGGGGGGCAGCTGGAAACACCATATATTTT. This sequence encodes CASSQETVGGAAGNTIYF.

The chain has TRBV27 and TRBJ1-1, with 7 nucleotides matching TRBD1. Germline V gene data show CDR1 as MNHEY and CDR2 as SMNVEV (reference sequence). V lost 6 bases and J lost 3; bases outside the gene matches: 7. The CDR3 is 14 amino acids. CDR3 residues: CASSSVDRDTEAFF. In DNA form, the CDR3 reads TGTGCCAGCAGCTCCGTTGACAGGGACACTGAAGCTTTCTTT.

This clone was counted only a few times. V usage is TRBV4-2 and J usage is TRBJ2-3; 7 nucleotides line up with TRBD2. J was trimmed by 0 bases and V by 1 base; bases with no gene match: 4. Looked up from germline, CDR1 is LGHNA and CDR2 is YNFKEQ. This CDR3 region has 16 residues. The CDR3 sequence is CASSQGLAASTDTQYF. The DNA for the CDR3 is TGTGCCAGCAGCCAAGGGCTAGCGGCGAGCACAGATACGCAGTATTTT.

The chain uses TRBV4-1 and TRBJ1-1; D perhaps matches TRBD1 (5 bases). The CDR3 runs to 17 residues. CDR1 and CDR2 (germline): MGHRA, YSYEKL. Trimming removed 5 bases from V and 0 bases from J, with 19 bases in between. The CDR3 reads CASSDGQLGLVNTEAFF. The CDR3, as DNA: TGCGCCAGCAGCGACGGGCAGTTGGGACTCGTGAACACTGAAGCTTTCTTT.

V and J are TRBV7-9 and TRBJ2-7, with unresolved D. Germline V gives CDR1 SEHNR, CDR2 FQNEAQ (reference sequence). Deletions cut 4 bases from V and 2 bases from J, with 6 bases between. This CDR3 has 12 amino acids. CDR3 protein: CASSSTPYEQYV. The CDR3 DNA sequence: TGTGCCAGCAGCTCGACTCCCTACGAGCAGTACGTC.

This chain connects TRBV5-4 to TRBJ1-1, with D unresolved. The germline gives CDR1 SGHNT, CDR2 YYREEE (reference sequence). Trimming removed 3 bases at V and 3 bases at J, with 9 bases between. The CDR3 is made up of 13 amino acids. CDR3 sequence (DNA): TGTGCCAGCAGCTGGCGGAGGGACACTGAAGCTTTCTTT. This translates into CASSWRRDTEAFF. The variable domain in full, completed from reference TRBV5-4 and TRBJ1-1, reads ETGVTQSPTHLIKTRGQQVTLRCSSQSGHNTVSWYQQALGQGPQFIFQYYREEENGRGNFPPRFSGLQFPNYSSELNVNALELDDSALYLCASSWRRDTEAFFGQGTRLTVV.

CDR3 DNA sequence: TGCAGCGTTGAAGGCGGGGTGGACAATGAGCAGTTCTTC. Amino acid sequence: CSVEGGVDNEQFF. V usage is TRBV29-1 and J usage is TRBJ2-1; perhaps TRBD2 as D (6 bases). Germline V gene sequence: CDR1 SQVTM, CDR2 ANQGSEA. The CDR3 runs to 13 residues. Trimming left V 1 base short and J 5 bases short, with 9 bases between.

The chain combines TRBV7-6 with TRBJ2-1, with 7 bases matching TRBD1. With V trimmed by 2 bases and J by 5 bases, 9 bases remained unmatched. Germline assignment: CDR1 SGHVS and CDR2 FNYEAQ. This CDR3 is built from 16 residues. In DNA form, the CDR3 reads TGTGCCAGCAGCTTATTGACAGGGCTGAGGAACAATGAGCAGTTCTTC. It is translated as CASSLLTGLRNNEQFF.

The CDR3 DNA is TGTGCCAGCAGTTTAGCGGGGGCCTACGAGCAGTACGTC. Translating it yields CASSLAGAYEQYV. The J gene is TRBJ2-7, the V gene TRBV28; 7 positions match TRBD2. Germline CDR1 and CDR2: MDHEN and SYDVKM. V lost 2 bases and J lost 2; bases outside the gene matches: 0. The CDR3 covers 13 residues.

V is TRBV28 and J is TRBJ2-5, with TRBD1 matching 8 bases. Per germline, CDR1 MDHEN and CDR2 SYDVKM. V lost 5 bases and J lost 4; bases outside the gene matches: 0. The CDR3 covers 12 residues. The CDR3 loop is CASSTGGETQYF. The CDR3 DNA is TGTGCCAGCAGTACAGGGGGAGAGACCCAGTACTTC.

This clone was counted between two and nine times. The CDR3 region is CASSLGETEAFF. CDR3 coding DNA: TGTGCCAGCTCCCTCGGTGAAACTGAAGCTTTCTTT. The gene calls are TRBV25-1 and TRBJ1-1; D is uncertain. The V and J ends lost 8 bases and 5 bases respectively, with 12 bases between them. CDR1 and CDR2 from the germline V gene are MGHDK and SYGVNS. This CDR3 contains 12 residues.

The rearrangement joins TRBV14 to TRBJ2-2, with D tentatively TRBD2 (5 bases). The CDR3 consists of 13 residues. Germline values: CDR1 SGHDN, CDR2 FVKESK. Trimming removed 1 base from V and 7 bases from J, with 7 bases in between. The CDR3 loop is CASSQAGSGELFF. CDR3 in DNA: TGTGCCAGCAGCCAAGCGGGGAGCGGGGAGCTGTTTTTT.

In this sample, this clone turned up once. V and J are TRBV10-2 and TRBJ2-2, with D hard to call. From germline, CDR1 is WSHSY and CDR2 SAAADI. V was clipped by 6 bases and J by 5 bases, with 13 bases between them. The CDR3 is 14 residues long. The CDR3 DNA reads TGCGCCAGCAGGCCGAGTTCTACGACCGGGGAGCTGTTTTTT. This codes for CASRPSSTTGELFF.

This clone was seen once. The chain employs TRBV5-4 and TRBJ2-2, with D perhaps matching TRBD2 (6 bases). There are 13 residues in the CDR3. Germline CDR1 is SGHNT and CDR2 is YYREEE (reference sequence). V lost 0 bases to trimming and J lost 7 bases, with 7 bases between them. In DNA, the CDR3 is TGTGCCAGCAGCTTGGACGGGAGCGGGGAGCTGTTTTTT. It is translated as CASSLDGSGELFF.

The rearrangement links TRBV7-9 to TRBJ1-3; D unclear. Germline CDR1 is SEHNR and CDR2 is FQNEAQ (reference sequence). V was shortened by 5 bases and J by 0 bases, with 11 bases between the two germline ends. The CDR3 length is 15 residues. The CDR3 DNA follows: TGTGCCAGCAGCCCGGACGGGAGCTCTGGAAACACCATATATTTT. This translates into CASSPDGSSGNTIYF.

The chain combines TRBV28 with TRBJ2-7; 7 nucleotides match TRBD2. The CDR3 is 12 residues long. J was trimmed by 2 bases and V by 8 bases; bases with no gene match: 3. Looked up from germline, CDR1 is MDHEN and CDR2 is SYDVKM. In DNA form, the CDR3 reads TGTGCCAGCGGGACTACCGCCTACGAGCAGTACTTC. Protein sequence: CASGTTAYEQYF.

This chain links TRBV2 with TRBJ2-1, with TRBD1 matching 10 bases. The junction had 6 bases not matched to a gene; V was cut back by 7 bases and J by 6 bases. This CDR3 has 14 amino acids. CDR1 is SNHLY and CDR2 is FYNNEI in the germline V gene. The CDR3: CASTRRDRGNEQFF. The DNA of the CDR3 is TGTGCCAGCACTCGTCGGGACAGGGGCAATGAGCAGTTCTTC.